This T cell receptor (beta chain) was recorded in a study of cytomegalovirus exposure and HLA in healthy donors. This clone was counted between two and nine times. Its antigen is undetermined. The germline V gene encodes CDR1 KGHSH and CDR2 LQKENI. V gave up 2 bases and J gave up 0 bases, with 8 bases separating them. The CDR3 has 15 amino acids. 60 Vbeta and 13 Jbeta primers were used in PCR. Per the original data handling: Some 9.9 million shared chains were among 80 million or so unique TCR beta chains counted in a later analysis. Some clones are missing from TCRdb's copy, which holds only in-frame ones; the method was immunoSEQ multiplex PCR. V and J calls and clone size are copied from that table; D and trimming were computed from the DNA. The sample contains about 150,000 clones, about 75% of which appear only once. Study-level points and caveats: About 87% or about 30% of the time was how often most TCR beta V segments were productive, according to an earlier analysis. According to reports, the classifier identified cytomegalovirus status with high specificity and sensitivity. Investigators reported more than 150 TCR beta chains as tied to cytomegalovirus.

The genes are TRBV18 and TRBJ1-3; no definite D call. What was sequenced was PBMCs. The TCR was taken from a male donor in good health and CMV-seronegative. The CDR3 DNA is TGTGCCAGCTCACCATCCGCTAACTCTGGAAACACCATATATTTT. Its translation is CASSPSANSGNTIYF.